The 26 T cell receptor beta chains presented below share a single source sample, sequenced in a study of shared clonotypes between healthy human individuals. Assay: immunoSEQ multiplex PCR; the TCRdb copy retains only in-frame clones and omits some. The sample lists about 2.3 million clones; approximately 90% were seen once. The sequencing sample was made of naive CD4+ T cells from PBMCs. Subset denoted: CD45RA+ positively selected. The receptors were sampled from a young man in good health. Some clones in this sample may be carry-over from other donors' samples.

With regard to this clone: This sample also contains other DNA sequences that code for the same CDR3. This sequence joins TRBV2 and TRBJ1-2; D unresolved. In germline, CDR1 is SNHLY, CDR2 FYNNEI. The CDR3 totals 11 residues. Trimming pared 3 bases from V and 4 bases from J, leaving 3 bases between. CDR3 DNA: TGTGCCAGCAGTGATGGCTATGGCTACACCTTC. Translating gives CASSDGYGYTF.

V is TRBV30 and J is TRBJ2-2; 7 bases are shared with TRBD2. Germline V gene sequence: CDR1 GTSNPN, CDR2 SVGIG (reference sequence). The CDR3 contains 15 residues. Unmatched junction bases numbered 8, after V lost 5 bases and J lost 2 bases. The CDR3 sequence: CAWGRGGSNTGELFF. DNA for the CDR3: TGTGCCTGGGGAAGAGGCGGGAGTAACACCGGGGAGCTGTTTTTT. The whole variable domain, filled in from reference TRBV30 and TRBJ2-2, reads SQTIHQWPATLVQPVGSPLSLECTVEGTSNPNLYWYRQAAGRGLQLLFYSVGIGQISSEVPQNLSASRPQDRQFILSSKKLLLSDSGFYLCAWGRGGSNTGELFFGEGSRLTVL.

The J gene is TRBJ1-5, the V gene TRBV10-3, with 7 nucleotides matching TRBD1. CDR3 size: 14 residues. Germline V gene sequence: CDR1 ENHRY, CDR2 SYGVKD. Trimming removed 2 bases from V and 6 bases from J; junction bases left unmatched: 4. The CDR3 region has the DNA TGTGCCATCAGTGAGACGACAGGGAGTCAGCCCCAGCATTTT. This gives the protein CAISETTGSQPQHF.

V gene TRBV25-1 combines with J gene TRBJ1-2; a possible D gene is TRBD1 (5 bases). Trimming cost V 0 bases and J 8 bases, with 13 bases left between them. Germline CDR1 is MGHDK and CDR2 is SYGVNS. This CDR3 comprises 14 residues. The CDR3 loop reads CASSEYTGVGGYTF. The CDR3 coding sequence is TGTGCCAGCAGTGAATACACGGGGGTAGGAGGCTACACCTTC.

This clone was recorded only once. The rearrangement uses TRBV10-3 and TRBJ2-3; 10 bases line up with TRBD2. The CDR3 consists of 17 residues. In germline, CDR1 is ENHRY, CDR2 SYGVKD. J was trimmed by 7 bases and V by 4 bases; bases with no gene match: 14. The CDR3 protein is CAISAGSGRSQFYTQYF. The CDR3 DNA is TGTGCCATCAGTGCGGGTAGCGGGAGGTCCCAATTTTATACGCAGTATTTT.

The V and J genes are TRBV5-6 and TRBJ2-7; a weak D match, TRBD2 (5 bases). The CDR3 contains 17 residues. Germline CDR1 is SGHDT and CDR2 is YYEEEE. With 0 bases removed from V and 0 bases from J, the gap between germline ends came to 16 bases. CDR3 coding DNA: TGTGCCAGCAGCTTGGTCCCCTTTGGCGGGTCCTCCTACGAGCAGTACTTC. This codes for CASSLVPFGGSSYEQYF.

The genes are TRBV14 and TRBJ2-1, with TRBD2 matching over 10 bases. This CDR3 has 18 residues. CDR1 and CDR2 from the germline V gene are SGHDN and FVKESK. J gave up 3 bases and V 4 bases, and 12 bases lay outside the gene matches. The CDR3 loop is CASSRFSGRPNLYNEQFF. CDR3 nucleotide sequence: TGTGCCAGCAGCCGGTTTAGCGGGAGGCCGAATCTCTACAATGAGCAGTTCTTC.

The chain combines TRBV5-1 with TRBJ2-3; TRBD2 matches at 8 bases. Germline assignment: CDR1 SGHRS and CDR2 YFSETQ. V lost 4 bases and J lost 1; bases outside the gene matches: 5. The CDR3 loop spans 15 amino acids. The CDR3 sequence: CASSRTSSGTDTQYF. In DNA form, the CDR3 reads TGCGCCAGCAGCAGGACTAGCTCTGGCACAGATACGCAGTATTTT.

The rearrangement uses TRBV10-3 and TRBJ1-4; maybe TRBD1 (6 bases). Germline lookup yields CDR1 ENHRY and CDR2 SYGVKD. This CDR3 is 15 amino acids long. Trimming removed 6 bases from V and 2 bases from J, with 13 bases in between. Written as DNA, the CDR3 is TGTGCCATCAGCTCACAGGGTACCACTAATGAAAAACTGTTTTTT. This gives the protein CAISSQGTTNEKLFF.

This chain joins TRBV19 and TRBJ2-5; D is ambiguous. V was trimmed by 10 bases and J by 1 base, leaving 13 bases between them. There are 13 residues in the CDR3. CDR1 and CDR2 (germline): LNHDA, SQIVND (reference sequence). The CDR3 nucleotides are TGTGCCACTAGGTTGGGCGGCCAAGAGACCCAGTACTTC. This translates into CATRLGGQETQYF. The variable domain in full, with the rest retrieved from reference TRBV19 and TRBJ2-5, is DGGITQSPKYLFRKEGQNVTLSCEQNLNHDAMYWYRQDPGQGLRLIYYSQIVNDFQKGDIAEGYSVSREKKESFPLTVTSAQKNPTAFYLCATRLGGQETQYFGPGTRLLVL.

The chain joins TRBV29-1 to TRBJ2-1; D is possibly TRBD2 (5 bases). Trimming cost V 4 bases and J 0 bases, with 19 bases left between them. Germline CDR1 is SQVTM and CDR2 is ANQGSEA. CDR3 length: 17 amino acids. This CDR3 is CSVVSPRSRDSYNEQFF. Here the CDR3 DNA reads TGCAGCGTTGTTTCTCCCCGAAGTCGGGACTCCTACAATGAGCAGTTCTTC.

The rearrangement joins TRBV7-3 to TRBJ2-5; TRBD1 matches 7 bases. The CDR3 length is 16 residues. Germline-derived CDR1 and CDR2 are SGHTA and FQGTGA. The J segment lost 4 bases and the V segment lost 2 bases, leaving 10 bases of the junction unmatched. Here the CDR3 reads CASSLLGRGSGETQYF. DNA of the CDR3: TGTGCCAGCAGCTTACTAGGCAGGGGGTCTGGAGAGACCCAGTACTTC.

This chain uses TRBV7-9 with TRBJ1-4, with 10 positions matching TRBD1. Germline V lookup: CDR1 SEHNR, CDR2 FQNEAQ (reference sequence). The CDR3 covers 17 residues. Germline trimming cut 5 bases from V and 4 bases from J; bases unmatched to any gene: 10. CDR3 region: CASSLQTGGEVNEKLFF. The CDR3 region has the DNA TGTGCCAGCAGCCTTCAGACAGGGGGCGAGGTTAATGAAAAACTGTTTTTT.

The chain uses TRBV7-3 and TRBJ2-1; TRBD2 agrees at 12 bases. This CDR3 has 17 amino acids. Germline CDR1 reads SGHTA; CDR2 reads FQGTGA. V was pared by 5 bases and J by 6 bases, with 11 bases of the junction left unmatched. The CDR3 sequence is CASSPSGRAYVGNEQFF. The CDR3 DNA reads TGTGCCAGCAGCCCTAGCGGGAGGGCCTACGTTGGCAATGAGCAGTTCTTC.

V gene TRBV2 combines with J gene TRBJ1-5; no firm D call. V dropped 3 bases and J dropped 7 bases, with 16 bases sitting between them. The germline V gene has CDR1 SNHLY and CDR2 FYNNEI. The CDR3 length is 15 residues. The CDR3 DNA sequence: TGTGCCAGCAGTGATCCATCGTTAGGGAGACAGCCCCAGCATTTT. This codes for CASSDPSLGRQPQHF.

This chain joins TRBV7-6 and TRBJ1-3, with D tentatively TRBD1 (5 bases). Germline CDR1 is SGHVS and CDR2 is FNYEAQ. V shed 8 bases and J shed 4 bases, with 15 bases lying between them. The CDR3 totals 14 residues. CDR3 region: CASLAGLRGNTIYF. CDR3 nucleotide sequence: TGTGCCAGCCTTGCAGGGTTGCGGGGAAACACCATATATTTT.

This clone appeared a few times. CDR3: CASSSNRGGTEAFF. The CDR3 bases are TGTGCCAGCAGCTCAAACAGGGGTGGCACTGAAGCTTTCTTT. This chain connects TRBV7-2 to TRBJ1-1; TRBD1 aligns across 7 bases. Germline assignment: CDR1 SGHTA and CDR2 FQGNSA. The CDR3 loop spans 14 amino acids. With V trimmed by 4 bases and J by 4 bases, 6 bases remained unmatched.

This chain joins TRBV7-8 and TRBJ1-3; no firm D call. Per germline, CDR1 SGHVS and CDR2 FQNEAQ. Trimming left V 5 bases short and J 1 base short, with 12 bases between. The CDR3 runs to 15 residues. The CDR3 sequence is CASSPPGLSGNTIYF. CDR3 DNA sequence: TGTGCCAGCAGCCCGCCGGGTTTGTCTGGAAACACCATATATTTT.

The J gene is TRBJ1-1, the V gene TRBV11-2; no clear D. Germline loops: CDR1 SGHAT, CDR2 FQNNGV. V was cut by 5 bases and J by 5 bases, with 12 bases left in between. CDR3 length equals 13 residues. CDR3 nucleotides: TGTGCCAGCAGCCTCGGGGAGGGAACTGAAGCTTTCTTT. It encodes CASSLGEGTEAFF.

The J gene is TRBJ2-7, the V gene TRBV7-2, with 9 bases that match TRBD2. The CDR3 is 15 residues long. Germline CDR1 SGHTA, CDR2 FQGNSA. V shed 5 bases and J 5 bases; nucleotides not matched to a gene: 10. The CDR3 loop reads CASSPSREGRNEQYF. Written as DNA, the CDR3 is TGTGCCAGCAGCCCCTCGCGGGAGGGTCGCAACGAGCAGTACTTC.

V is TRBV6-1 and J is TRBJ2-3, with 7 bases fitting TRBD2. The CDR3 spans 15 residues. Germline assignment: CDR1 MNHNS and CDR2 SASEGT. V shed 7 bases and J 2 bases; nucleotides not matched to a gene: 9. The CDR3 DNA reads TGTGCCAGCATCATTTCGGGAGGACTCACAGATACGCAGTATTTT. As protein: CASIISGGLTDTQYF.

V and J are TRBV11-2 and TRBJ2-3; possible D gene TRBD1, 6 bases. Between the trimmed V and J ends, which lost 1 base and 2 bases, there was a span of 19 bases. The CDR3 is 18 residues long. Germline CDR1 is SGHAT and CDR2 is FQNNGV. The CDR3 region is CASSLVKPTGQNTDTQYF. CDR3 nucleotides: TGTGCCAGCAGCTTAGTGAAGCCCACGGGACAAAACACAGATACGCAGTATTTT.

V usage is TRBV28 and J usage is TRBJ1-1; D may be TRBD1 (6 bases). Trimming shortened V by 0 bases and J by 8 bases, and 19 bases separated the two germline ends. The CDR3 totals 16 residues. Per germline, CDR1 MDHEN and CDR2 SYDVKM. CDR3 loop: CASSLWGERGGPEAFF. Written as DNA, the CDR3 is TGTGCCAGCAGTTTATGGGGCGAACGGGGGGGCCCAGAAGCTTTCTTT.

The J gene is TRBJ2-1, the V gene TRBV5-4; 11 nucleotides align to TRBD2. CDR3 length: 15 residues. Trimming cost V 5 bases and J 7 bases; bases outside gene matches: 8. Germline assignment: CDR1 SGHNT and CDR2 YYREEE (reference sequence). In DNA, the CDR3 is TGTGCCAGCAGACCCACTAGCGGGAGTCGTAATGAGCAGTTCTTC. Amino acid sequence: CASRPTSGSRNEQFF.

A remark on this clone: An end of the junction differs from the germline gene, which may be a read error. Other DNA sequences from this sample encode an identical CDR3 as well. The chain employs TRBV25-1 and TRBJ2-7; tentatively, D is TRBD1 (6 bases). CDR3 size: 11 residues. Looked up from germline, CDR1 is MGHDK and CDR2 is SYGVNS. The CDR3: CASIQGYEQYF. CDR3 DNA sequence: TGCGCCAGCATACAGGGCTACGAGCAGTACTTC.

V and J are TRBV29-1 and TRBJ2-1, with D unclear. This CDR3 is built from 13 residues. V gave up 4 bases and J gave up 6 bases, with 13 bases separating them. Germline CDR1 is SQVTM and CDR2 is ANQGSEA. The CDR3 protein is CSVVKGSPNEQFF. The CDR3 nucleotides are TGCAGCGTTGTAAAAGGATCTCCCAATGAGCAGTTCTTC.